This T cell receptor (beta chain) was identified in a study of cytomegalovirus exposure and HLA in healthy donors. Overall study: An early data release held some 89 million unique TCRs from HLA-typed donors. Study observations and caveats: Follow-up analysis found HLA locus-dependent TCR association rates, highest for DRB1 and lowest for HLA-C.

V was clipped by 3 bases and J by 7 bases, with 13 bases between them. Germline CDR1 reads SGDLS; CDR2 reads YYNGEE. The CDR3 runs 14 residues. A remark on this clone: The antigen remains undetermined.

PCR was performed using 60 Vbeta and 13 Jbeta primers. Only in-frame clones appear in the TCRdb table, and some are missing; sequencing was by immunoSEQ multiplex PCR. The sample holds over 120,000 clones, more than 75% seen once. Sequencing was performed on PBMCs. This chain links TRBV9 with TRBJ1-4, with D possibly TRBD1 on 6 matching bases. This sequence was found in a woman aged 18-30 years in good health and CMV-seropositive. The CDR3: CASSAGGGGEKLFF. CDR3 in DNA: TGTGCCAGCAGCGCGGGGGGAGGGGGTGAAAAACTGTTTTTT.